This T cell receptor beta chain was recorded in a study of breast tumors, draining lymph nodes, adjacent tissues. Via MiXCR, TCRdb re-called the multiplex PCR reads, giving one row per CDR3 protein. This table holds some 120,000 distinct CDR3 sequences, 20% to 25% found once. This clonotype was seen repeatedly, ten times or more. The target antigen is unknown. Study outcomes and limitations: Luminal-like breast cancer showed significantly greater tumor-nontumor repertoire similarity than basal-like breast cancer did. Tumor TCR diversity was below lymph nodes but above nontumor tissue. The lymph node origin of tumor T cells was framed as consistent with a hypothesis, not demonstrated. Most tumor T cells seemingly derive from lymph node, then expand in tumor.

The lymph nodes were axillary draining lymph nodes from breast cancer patients. The TCR sequence derives from a female donor with breast cancer. Some clones in this sample may be carry-over from other donors' samples. Sequencing was done on a sample of axillary lymph node tissue.

CDR3 sequence (DNA): TGTGCCAGCAAACCCAAGGGCTATTCACCCCTCCACTTT. It codes for CASKPKGYSPLHF. This chain connects TRBV6-5 to TRBJ1-6; D unclear. The CDR3 runs to 13 residues. Trimming removed 7 bases at V and 8 bases at J, with 12 bases between. Germline V lookup: CDR1 MNHEY, CDR2 SVGAGI.